Below are 7 T cell receptor beta chains sequenced from a single sample in a study of post-analysis software for immune sequencing data. What these receptors recognize is not known. cDNA libraries for TCR beta contained unique molecular identifiers. MiXCR, run by TCRdb on the PCR reads, gives a single entry per CDR3 protein. The table records around 400,000 distinct CDR3 sequences, 30% to 45% of them present only once. The study's findings and limits: Patients had higher frequencies than controls of about five TRBV segments, including TRBV5-6, TRBV5-1 and TRBV20-1.

Sequencing was carried out using blood. These receptors were taken from a girl between 5 and 17 years old with multiple sclerosis.

V is TRBV10-3 and J is TRBJ1-1, with TRBD1 identical over 9 bases. CDR1 and CDR2 from the germline V gene are ENHRY and SYGVKD. This CDR3 has 14 amino acids. The ends lost 6 bases at V and 0 bases at J; junction bases unmatched: 2. The CDR3 region is CAIRGTGMNTEAFF. In nucleotides, the CDR3 is TGTGCCATCAGGGGGACAGGGATGAACACTGAAGCTTTCTTT.

In its sample, this clonotype was seen a few times. The chain carries TRBV20-1 and TRBJ1-5; D is uncertain. Germline-derived CDR1 and CDR2 are DFQATT and SNEGSKA (reference sequence). The CDR3 is 14 residues long. Trimming removed 3 bases at V and 1 base at J, with 10 bases between. The CDR3 reads CSAREDTSNQPQHF. CDR3 DNA sequence: TGCAGTGCTAGGGAAGACACGAGCAATCAGCCCCAGCATTTT.

This clonotype was recorded a few times. The V gene is TRBV14, the J gene TRBJ2-3; no reliable D call. The CDR3 runs 17 residues. CDR1 and CDR2 (germline): SGHDN, FVKESK. Trimming pared 0 bases from V and 2 bases from J, leaving 15 bases between. CDR3 sequence (DNA): TGTGCCAGCAGCCAAGAGTCAGTTCTTCCTAACACAGATACGCAGTATTTT. Protein: CASSQESVLPNTDTQYF.

The chain combines TRBV20-1 with TRBJ2-7; D ambiguous. CDR1 DFQATT and CDR2 SNEGSKA come from the germline V gene (reference sequence). Between the trimmed V and J ends, which lost 6 bases and 1 base, there was a span of 7 bases. This CDR3 spans 11 amino acids. This CDR3 reads CSAHLSYEQYF. The DNA of the CDR3 is TGCAGTGCCCACCTTTCCTACGAGCAGTACTTC.

There are a few counts of this clonotype. J is TRBJ2-3 and V is TRBV7-2, with 8 bases that match TRBD1. CDR3 size: 17 residues. The V segment lost 4 bases and the J segment 1 base; nucleotides outside the gene matches: 10. The V gene's germline CDR1 is SGHTA and CDR2 FQGNSA. The CDR3 DNA sequence: TGTGCCAGCAGCTCAATATCGACCAGGGGGCGCACAGATACGCAGTATTTT. Its protein product is CASSSISTRGRTDTQYF.

The rearrangement links TRBV4-3 to TRBJ1-4; D not resolved. Germline CDR1 LGHNA, CDR2 YSLEER. With 0 bases removed from V and 5 bases from J, the gap between germline ends came to 13 bases. The CDR3 is 16 residues long. DNA of the CDR3: TGCGCCAGCAGCCAAGATCCAGAAGCGGCCAATGAAAAACTGTTTTTT. The encoded protein is CASSQDPEAANEKLFF.

This clonotype appeared once. CDR3 nucleotides: TGCGCCAGCGGCTCCGGGGGCCCTCCAACTAATGAAAAACTGTTTTTT. It codes for CASGSGGPPTNEKLFF. The chain links TRBV5-1 to TRBJ1-4; a possible D gene is TRBD1 (6 bases). V lost 7 bases to trimming and J lost 0 bases, with 16 bases between them. The germline gives CDR1 SGHRS, CDR2 YFSETQ. The CDR3 consists of 16 residues.